The 11 T cell receptor beta chains presented below share a single source sample, sequenced in a study of T-cell memory formation after mild COVID-19. A single record per CDR3 protein comes from TCRdb applying MiXCR to the 5' RACE reads. Seen here are over 400,000 distinct CDR3 sequences, about 25% observed once, and the top ten hold around 13%. Sequencing used PBMCs or a T cell subset sorted from them (not recorded which). The receptors were gathered from an adult woman who had mild COVID-19 (a few samples of this study predate the infection). Cell type and time point are not known.

The chain carries TRBV10-3 and TRBJ1-4; TRBD1 matches 7 bases. CDR1 and CDR2 (germline): ENHRY, SYGVKD. CDR3 length equals 15 residues. Losses at the gene ends were 10 bases for V and 3 bases for J; bases not matched to a gene: 11. The CDR3 sequence: CASRQGPGANEKLFF. The CDR3 DNA follows: TGTGCCAGCAGACAGGGTCCAGGGGCTAATGAAAAACTGTTTTTT.

This clonotype was seen more than once but under ten times. The gene calls are TRBV24-1 and TRBJ1-1; D perhaps matches TRBD1 (5 bases). The V end lost 4 bases, the J end lost 11 bases, and 19 bases lay between the germline ends. The CDR3 totals 14 residues. Germline loops: CDR1 KGHDR, CDR2 SFDVKD. The CDR3 DNA reads TGTGCCACCAGTGAGAACCGGGACGGTTCTTTGGCTTTCTTT. Its translation is CATSENRDGSLAFF.

The table lists this clonotype with a few counts. The CDR3 is CASSLRGGSAEKLFF. The CDR3 DNA is TGTGCCAGCAGCCTGAGGGGGGGCTCGGCGGAAAAACTGTTTTTT. The chain carries TRBV7-8 and TRBJ1-4, with a possible D match to TRBD1 (6 bases). Germline CDR1 reads SGHVS; CDR2 reads FQNEAQ. The CDR3 spans 15 residues. Trimming removed 5 bases from V and 8 bases from J, with 18 bases in between.

V is TRBV5-1 and J is TRBJ1-1; perhaps TRBD1 as D (5 bases). Germline values: CDR1 SGHRS, CDR2 YFSETQ. Trimming took 1 base from V and 8 from J, leaving 21 bases between them. The CDR3 extends over 16 amino acids. CDR3 coding DNA: TGCGCCAGCAGCTTGTCGACAGAGTCCGCCACCAGGGAAGCTTTCTTT. Translation: CASSLSTESATREAFF.

This clonotype appeared many times. The chain joins TRBV11-2 to TRBJ2-6, with 7 bases matching TRBD2. CDR3 size: 15 residues. Germline values: CDR1 SGHAT, CDR2 FQNNGV. After removal of 5 bases from V and 0 bases from J, the junction contained 1 base not matched to a gene. Here the CDR3 DNA reads TGTGCCAGCAGCCGGACTAGCTCTGGGGCCAACGTCCTGACTTTC. Protein: CASSRTSSGANVLTF.

This clonotype was seen more than once but under ten times. The junction does not match germline at one end; this may be a read error. The rearrangement joins TRBV7-9 to TRBJ2-3, with unresolved D. The CDR3 extends over 12 amino acids. Germline V gene data show CDR1 as SEHNR and CDR2 as FQNEAQ (reference sequence). The CDR3 DNA is TGTGCCAGCAGCTATGAGCGCGAGAGCCACTTTTTT. It specifies CASSYERESHFF.

This clonotype was picked up a small number of times. This sequence joins TRBV20-1 and TRBJ2-2; D unresolved. The V end was cut by 5 bases, the J end by 7 bases, with 17 bases between. The V gene's germline CDR1 is DFQATT and CDR2 SNEGSKA (reference sequence). This CDR3 is built from 14 residues. CDR3 amino acids: CSALLGSSGGELFF. The CDR3 DNA sequence: TGCAGTGCTTTGTTGGGCTCCTCGGGCGGGGAGCTGTTTTTT.

This clonotype was picked up a small number of times. The rearrangement joins TRBV13 to TRBJ2-2; 10 bases line up with TRBD2. This CDR3 has 17 amino acids. V dropped 5 bases and J dropped 2; count of bases not matched to a gene: 8. Looked up from germline, CDR1 is PRHDT and CDR2 is FYEKMQ (reference sequence). CDR3 residues: CASSPSSGSFNTGELFF. In DNA form, the CDR3 reads TGTGCCAGCAGCCCCTCTAGCGGGAGTTTTAACACCGGGGAGCTGTTTTTT.

CDR3 nucleotide sequence: TGTGCCAGCAGCCTCAGGGGGTGGGACACTGAAGCTTTCTTT. This sequence encodes CASSLRGWDTEAFF. The rearrangement uses TRBV7-8 and TRBJ1-1; 7 nucleotides align to TRBD1. Germline assignment: CDR1 SGHVS and CDR2 FQNEAQ. The J segment lost 3 bases and the V segment lost 5 bases, leaving 6 bases of the junction unmatched. The CDR3 loop spans 14 amino acids.

This clonotype was seen a handful of times. The J gene is TRBJ2-3, the V gene TRBV11-3; 11 positions match TRBD2. CDR1 is SGHNT and CDR2 is YENEEA in the germline V gene. This CDR3 region has 16 residues. J gave up 2 bases and V 6 bases, and 7 bases lay outside the gene matches. CDR3 in amino acids: CASSTGTSGFTDTQYF. The CDR3 nucleotides are TGTGCCAGCAGTACCGGGACTAGCGGATTCACAGATACGCAGTATTTT.

This clonotype has only a few counts. The chain links TRBV29-1 to TRBJ2-7, with a weak D call TRBD1 (5 bases). Germline V CDR1 and CDR2: SQVTM, ANQGSEA. The CDR3 runs to 13 residues. The V gene lost 2 bases and the J gene lost 4 bases, with 12 bases spanning the gap. The CDR3 DNA reads as TGCAGCGTTGAAATCAGGGATCCTTACGAGCAGTACTTC. Translating it yields CSVEIRDPYEQYF.